The clone carrying this T cell receptor (beta chain) was detected only a few times. Its target is unknown. The CDR3 has 16 residues. Trimming at V came to 2 bases and at J to 0 bases, leaving 2 bases not matched to a gene. Looked up from germline, CDR1 is LNHDA and CDR2 is SQIVND (reference sequence). This sample stems from a study of cytomegalovirus exposure and HLA in healthy donors. Study-level background: Roughly 77 million unique TCRs from HLA-typed donors made up an early data release.

Study-wide points: Most of the TCR beta V segments (in an earlier analysis) were productive either about 87% or about 30% of the time.

Vbeta (60) and Jbeta (13) primers were used in the PCR. Only in-frame clones appear in the TCRdb table, and some are missing; sequencing was by immunoSEQ multiplex PCR. The repertoire holds around 170,000 clones, with about 78% as singletons. Sequenced input: PBMCs. The TCR sequence derives from a man in his 60s in good health and CMV-seronegative. The chain uses TRBV19 and TRBJ2-3; 10 bases line up with TRBD2. In nucleotides, the CDR3 is TGTGCCAGTAGTATAAGCGGGAGGGAAAGCACAGATACGCAGTATTTT. It encodes CASSISGRESTDTQYF.